This T cell receptor (beta chain) was captured by sequencing in a study of blood T cell repertoires in COVID-19. Clinical history as reported by participants underpinned cohort assignment. This clone appeared a single time. TCRdb keeps only in-frame clones here, not all; method: immunoSEQ multiplex PCR. Of approximately 300,000 clones listed, approximately 92% are singletons. Germline assignment: CDR1 MNHNS and CDR2 SASEGT. CDR3 length: 14 residues. The V end lost 2 bases, the J end lost 10 bases, and 12 bases lay between the germline ends. This chain links TRBV6-1 with TRBJ1-6; a weak D match, TRBD1 (6 bases). The source is a woman between 25 and 40 years old who had recovered from COVID-19. Input material: PBMCs or T cells enriched from blood (not recorded which). Written as DNA, the CDR3 is TGTGCCAGCAGTGAAAACAGGGTTGGATCACCCCTCCACTTT. This encodes CASSENRVGSPLHF.